Presented here are 5 T cell receptor beta chains from one specimen sequenced in a study of control samples from healthy donors and cancer patients. The repertoire was sequenced with immunoSEQ multiplex PCR; TCRdb's copy has only in-frame clones and lacks some. The table includes 35,000 to 45,000 clones, approximately 87% detected once. The sequencing input was blood. The receptors derive from a man in his sixties in good health.

The V and J genes are TRBV5-1 and TRBJ2-5, with D possibly called TRBD1 or TRBD2 (7 bases each). The CDR3 is made up of 14 amino acids. Trimming took 4 bases from V and 5 from J, leaving 15 bases between them. Germline V gives CDR1 SGHRS, CDR2 YFSETQ. The CDR3 DNA sequence: TGCGCCAGCAGCCTCCAGGGGGGGCTGGAGACCCAGTACTTC. It translates to CASSLQGGLETQYF.

V gene TRBV2 combines with J gene TRBJ1-6; 7 bases fit TRBD1. With V trimmed by 4 bases and J by 5 bases, 2 bases remained unmatched. The V gene's germline CDR1 is SNHLY and CDR2 FYNNEI. This CDR3 is built from 14 residues. The CDR3 reads CASSGDRDNSPLHF. The CDR3 coding sequence is TGTGCCAGCAGTGGGGACAGAGATAATTCACCCCTCCACTTT.

J is TRBJ2-2 and V is TRBV5-6; D is unclear. The CDR3 spans 13 residues. Germline CDR1 is SGHDT and CDR2 is YYEEEE. With 4 bases removed from V and 2 bases from J, the gap between germline ends came to 6 bases. The CDR3 loop is CASSRSNTGELFF. The CDR3 region has the DNA TGTGCCAGCAGCCGATCTAACACCGGGGAGCTGTTTTTT.

This clone was observed once. The gene calls are TRBV7-9 and TRBJ2-7; 10 positions agree with TRBD2. The trim removed 4 bases at V and 4 bases at J, leaving 10 bases unmatched. This CDR3 contains 16 residues. The V gene's germline CDR1 is SEHNR and CDR2 FQNEAQ (reference sequence). CDR3 sequence reads: CASSSLAGGTSYEQYF. The CDR3 DNA sequence: TGTGCCAGCAGCTCTTTAGCGGGAGGCACCTCGTACGAGCAGTACTTC. Combining the CDR3 with reference TRBV7-9 and TRBJ2-7 gives the whole variable domain DTGVSQNPRHKITKRGQNVTFRCDPISEHNRLYWYRQTLGQGPEFLTYFQNEAQLEKSRLLSDRFSAERPKGSFSTLEIQRTEQGDSAMYLCASSSLAGGTSYEQYFGPGTRLTVT.

The rearrangement links TRBV6-6 to TRBJ2-7, with 8 bases that match TRBD1. Germline CDR1 reads MNHNY; CDR2 reads SVGAGI (reference sequence). CDR3 length equals 16 residues. With 4 bases clipped from V and 2 bases from J, the junction kept 10 bases outside the gene matches. This CDR3 reads CASSSSDRGNPYEQYF. The CDR3 DNA sequence: TGTGCCAGCAGTTCCTCCGACAGGGGTAACCCCTACGAGCAGTACTTC.